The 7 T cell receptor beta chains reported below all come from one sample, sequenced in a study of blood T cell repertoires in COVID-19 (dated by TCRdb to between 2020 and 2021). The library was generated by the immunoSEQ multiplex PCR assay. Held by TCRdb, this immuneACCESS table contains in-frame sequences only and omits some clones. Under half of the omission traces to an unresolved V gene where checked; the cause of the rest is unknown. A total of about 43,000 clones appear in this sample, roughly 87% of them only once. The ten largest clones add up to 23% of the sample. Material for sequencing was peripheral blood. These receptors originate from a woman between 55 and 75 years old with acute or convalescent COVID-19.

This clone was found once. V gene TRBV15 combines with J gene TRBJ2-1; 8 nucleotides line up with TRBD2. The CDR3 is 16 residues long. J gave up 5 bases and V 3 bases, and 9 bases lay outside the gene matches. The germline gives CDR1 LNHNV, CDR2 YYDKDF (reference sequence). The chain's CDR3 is CATSRALAEYDNEQFF. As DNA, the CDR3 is TGTGCCACCAGCAGGGCACTAGCGGAGTACGACAATGAGCAGTTCTTC.

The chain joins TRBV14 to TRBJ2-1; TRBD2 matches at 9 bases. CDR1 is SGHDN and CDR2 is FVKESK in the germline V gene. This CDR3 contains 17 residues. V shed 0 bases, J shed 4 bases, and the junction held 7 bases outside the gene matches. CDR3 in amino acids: CASSQDSSGGFYNEQFF. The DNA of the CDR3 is TGTGCCAGCAGCCAAGATAGTAGCGGGGGCTTTTACAATGAGCAGTTCTTC.

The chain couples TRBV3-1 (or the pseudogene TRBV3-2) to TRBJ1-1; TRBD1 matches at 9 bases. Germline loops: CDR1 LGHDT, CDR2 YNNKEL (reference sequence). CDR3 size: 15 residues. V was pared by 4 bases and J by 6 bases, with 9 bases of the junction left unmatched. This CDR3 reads CASSPLTGGTAEAFF. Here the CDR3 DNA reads TGTGCCAGCAGCCCCCTGACAGGGGGGACAGCTGAAGCTTTCTTT.

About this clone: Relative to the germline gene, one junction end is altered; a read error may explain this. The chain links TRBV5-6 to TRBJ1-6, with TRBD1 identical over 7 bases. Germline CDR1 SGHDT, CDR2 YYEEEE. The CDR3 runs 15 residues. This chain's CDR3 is CARRERGAGGSPLHF. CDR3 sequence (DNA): TGTGCCCGCAGGGAGCGGGGGGCAGGGGGATCACCCCTCCACTTT.

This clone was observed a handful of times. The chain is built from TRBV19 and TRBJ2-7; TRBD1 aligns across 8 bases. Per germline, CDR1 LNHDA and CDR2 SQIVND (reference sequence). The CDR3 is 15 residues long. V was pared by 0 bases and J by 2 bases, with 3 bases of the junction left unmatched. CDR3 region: CASSIESTGAYEQYF. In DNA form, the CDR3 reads TGTGCCAGTAGTATAGAATCGACAGGGGCCTACGAGCAGTACTTC.

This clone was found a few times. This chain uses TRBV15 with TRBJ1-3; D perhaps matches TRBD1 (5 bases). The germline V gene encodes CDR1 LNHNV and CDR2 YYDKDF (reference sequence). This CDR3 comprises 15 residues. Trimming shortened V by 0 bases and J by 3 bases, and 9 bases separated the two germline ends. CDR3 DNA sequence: TGTGCCACCAGCAGAGAAGGGGAGGTTGGAAACACCATATATTTT. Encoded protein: CATSREGEVGNTIYF. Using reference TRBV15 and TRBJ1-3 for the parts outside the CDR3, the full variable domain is DAMVIQNPRYQVTQFGKPVTLSCSQTLNHNVMYWYQQKSSQAPKLLFHYYDKDFNNEADTPDNFQSRRPNTSFCFLDIRSPGLGDTAMYLCATSREGEVGNTIYFGEGSWLTVV.

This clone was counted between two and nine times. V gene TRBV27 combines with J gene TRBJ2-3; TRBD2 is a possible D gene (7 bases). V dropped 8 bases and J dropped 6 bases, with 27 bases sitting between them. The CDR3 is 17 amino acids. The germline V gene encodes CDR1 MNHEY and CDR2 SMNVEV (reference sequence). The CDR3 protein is CASYPYRGGAERDTQYF. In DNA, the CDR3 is TGTGCCAGCTATCCCTATAGAGGGGGGGCCGAGCGGGATACGCAGTATTTT.